The clone carrying this T cell receptor beta chain was counted ten times or more. TCRdb independently ran MiXCR on the RT-PCR reads; one entry per CDR3 protein. This sample yields about 87,000 distinct CDR3 sequences, of which roughly 5.1% are seen a single time; roughly 2.5% belongs to the top ten. Trimming stripped 8 bases from V and 6 bases from J, with 14 bases between. Looked up from germline, CDR1 is SGHVS and CDR2 is FQNEAQ. CDR3 size: 14 residues. These data belong to a study of patients and donors after allogeneic stem cell transplantation. The sample taken for sequencing was blood, either unsorted or a sorted T cell fraction (not recorded which). The chain uses TRBV7-8 and TRBJ1-6; a weak D match, TRBD1 (6 bases). The source is a human donor who was either an allogeneic HSCT recipient or a stem cell or donor lymphocyte infusion donor (not recorded which). It is not recorded whose cells these are; they may come from a transplant donor. In DNA, the CDR3 is TGTGCCAGCCGTCGCGGGGGGCCTAATTCACCCCTCCACTTT. Translated, it gives CASRRGGPNSPLHF.